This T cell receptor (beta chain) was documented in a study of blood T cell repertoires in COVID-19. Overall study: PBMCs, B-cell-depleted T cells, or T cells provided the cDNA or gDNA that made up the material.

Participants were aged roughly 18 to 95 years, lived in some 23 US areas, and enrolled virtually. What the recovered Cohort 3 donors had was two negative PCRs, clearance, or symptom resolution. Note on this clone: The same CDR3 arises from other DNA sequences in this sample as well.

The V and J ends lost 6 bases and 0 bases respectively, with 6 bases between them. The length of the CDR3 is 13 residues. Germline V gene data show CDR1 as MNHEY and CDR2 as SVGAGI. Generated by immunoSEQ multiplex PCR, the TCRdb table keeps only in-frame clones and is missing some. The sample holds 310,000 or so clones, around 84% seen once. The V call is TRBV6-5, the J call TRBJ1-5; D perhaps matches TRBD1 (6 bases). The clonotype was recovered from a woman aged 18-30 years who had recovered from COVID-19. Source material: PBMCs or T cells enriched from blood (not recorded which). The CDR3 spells CASRTGSNQPQHF. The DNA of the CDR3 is TGTGCCAGCAGGACAGGTAGCAATCAGCCCCAGCATTTT.